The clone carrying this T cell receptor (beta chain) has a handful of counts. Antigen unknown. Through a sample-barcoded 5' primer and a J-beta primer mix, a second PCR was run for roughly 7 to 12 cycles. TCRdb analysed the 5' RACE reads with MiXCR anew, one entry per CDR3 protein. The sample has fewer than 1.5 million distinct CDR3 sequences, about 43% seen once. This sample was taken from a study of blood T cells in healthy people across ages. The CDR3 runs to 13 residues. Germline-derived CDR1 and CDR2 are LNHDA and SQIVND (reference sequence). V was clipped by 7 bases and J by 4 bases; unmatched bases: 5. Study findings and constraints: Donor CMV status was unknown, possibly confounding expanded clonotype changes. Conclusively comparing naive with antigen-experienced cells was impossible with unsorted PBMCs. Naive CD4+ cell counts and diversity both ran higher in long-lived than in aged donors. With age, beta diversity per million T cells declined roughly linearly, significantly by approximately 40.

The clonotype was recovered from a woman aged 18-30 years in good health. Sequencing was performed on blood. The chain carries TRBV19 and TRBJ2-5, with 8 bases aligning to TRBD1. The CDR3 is CASTSDRAETQYF. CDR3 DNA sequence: TGTGCCAGTACCTCGGACAGGGCAGAGACCCAGTACTTC.